The clone carrying this TCR beta chain was found a few times. Its antigen is still unknown. TCR cDNA molecules each carried a unique molecular identifier. TCRdb called the 5' RACE reads again in MiXCR, with one record for every CDR3 protein. The sample includes about 82,000 distinct CDR3 sequences, about 12% of them seen just once. V lost 11 bases to trimming and J lost 3 bases, with 19 bases between them. The CDR3 is 14 residues long. Germline CDR1 SNHLY, CDR2 FYNNEI. The sample is drawn from a study of spatial heterogeneity in lung cancer. Study as a whole: Sequences of the beta chain were consistently detected in greater numbers than alpha-chain sequences. An average of more than ten raw reads was observed per unique TCR and UMI combination. Findings and limits, study-wide: Compared with follow-up, resection was when ubiquitous expanded tumor TCRs appeared in blood more.

Documented time point: sample taken at primary tumor resection. Frozen PBMC, nontumor lung or tumor provided whole RNA, which was sequenced unsorted. The sample in question was PBMCs, obtained at surgery. The sequence was obtained from a male donor with early-stage non-small cell lung cancer. This sequence joins TRBV2 and TRBJ1-2, with a tentative D call TRBD1 (5 bases). CDR3 residues: CAARTEGPDYGYTF. Here the CDR3 DNA reads TGTGCCGCCCGAACGGAGGGGCCCGACTATGGCTACACCTTC.